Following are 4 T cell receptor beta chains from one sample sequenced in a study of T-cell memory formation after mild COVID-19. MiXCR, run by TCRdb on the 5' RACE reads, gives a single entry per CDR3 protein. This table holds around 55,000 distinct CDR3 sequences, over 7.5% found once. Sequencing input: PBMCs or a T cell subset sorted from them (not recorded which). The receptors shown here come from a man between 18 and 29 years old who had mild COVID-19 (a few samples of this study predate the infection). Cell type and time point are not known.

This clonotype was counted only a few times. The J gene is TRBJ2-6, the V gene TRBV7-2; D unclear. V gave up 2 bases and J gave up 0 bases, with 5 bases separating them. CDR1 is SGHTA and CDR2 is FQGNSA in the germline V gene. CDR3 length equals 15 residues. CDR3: CASSLRSSGANVLTF. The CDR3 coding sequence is TGTGCCAGCAGCTTACGGAGCTCTGGGGCCAACGTCCTGACTTTC.

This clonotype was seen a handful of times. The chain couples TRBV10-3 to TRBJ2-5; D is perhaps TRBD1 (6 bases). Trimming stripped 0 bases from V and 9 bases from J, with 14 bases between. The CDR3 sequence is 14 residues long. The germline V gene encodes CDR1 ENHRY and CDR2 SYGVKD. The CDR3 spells CAISESSGEQAQYF. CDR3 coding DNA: TGTGCCATCAGTGAGTCGTCAGGGGAACAGGCCCAGTACTTC.

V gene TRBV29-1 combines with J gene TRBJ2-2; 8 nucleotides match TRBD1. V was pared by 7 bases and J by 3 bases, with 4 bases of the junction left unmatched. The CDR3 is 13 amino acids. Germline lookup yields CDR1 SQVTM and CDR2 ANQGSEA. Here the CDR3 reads CSGTGQDTGELFF. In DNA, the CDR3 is TGCAGCGGGACAGGGCAAGACACCGGGGAGCTGTTTTTT.

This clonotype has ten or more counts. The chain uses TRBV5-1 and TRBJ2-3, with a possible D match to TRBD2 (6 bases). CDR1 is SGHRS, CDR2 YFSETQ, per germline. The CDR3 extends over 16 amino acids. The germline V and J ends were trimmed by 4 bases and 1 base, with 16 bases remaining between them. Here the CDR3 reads CASSQLRGGGTDTQYF. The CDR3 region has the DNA TGCGCCAGCAGCCAGCTACGGGGCGGGGGCACAGATACGCAGTATTTT.